The 27 T cell receptor beta chains reported below all come from one sample, sequenced in a study of blood T cells in healthy people across ages (dated by TCRdb to 2013 to 2016). The library was built by means of 5' RACE. Sequencing relied on an Illumina HiSeq 2500. The second PCR ran for roughly 6 to 11 cycles and used a J-beta primer mix along with a sample-barcoded 5' primer. The raw public data were reprocessed by TCRdb itself: fastp quality trimming at Q25, MiXCR clonotype calling, in-frame beta chains only. A single entry per CDR3 protein holds the most common genes and DNA from its merged rows. The sample table records 1.5 million to 2 million distinct CDR3 sequences; roughly 49% of these occur just once. The top ten clonotypes cover less than 2.5% of the sample. The sequenced sample consisted of blood. The receptors come from a woman between 35 and 50 years old in good health.

This chain uses TRBV6-2 or TRBV6-3 with TRBJ2-1; D gene uncertain. Per germline, CDR1 MNHEY and CDR2 SVGEGT. V lost 7 bases and J 8 bases, leaving 24 bases between the germline ends. The CDR3 extends over 16 amino acids. Here the CDR3 reads CASTFGQAKVGDEQFF. CDR3 sequence (DNA): TGTGCCAGCACTTTTGGGCAAGCAAAAGTTGGGGATGAGCAGTTCTTC.

The chain recombines TRBV27 with TRBJ1-1; D is possibly TRBD1 (6 bases). Germline V gene sequence: CDR1 MNHEY, CDR2 SMNVEV (reference sequence). With 6 bases removed from V and 6 bases from J, the gap between germline ends came to 20 bases. The CDR3 totals 15 residues. CDR3 in amino acids: CASRPSGGGFSEAFF. The CDR3 DNA follows: TGTGCCAGCAGACCCAGTGGAGGGGGGTTCTCTGAAGCTTTCTTT.

This clonotype came up once. The junction departs from germline at one end; a sequencing error may be responsible. The chain's CDR3 is CASSLGGGLTTGTQYF. The CDR3, as DNA: TGTGCCAGCAGCTTAGGCGGGGGGCTCACCACAGGTACGCAGTATTTT. The rearrangement joins TRBV7-2 to TRBJ2-3; 8 nucleotides agree with TRBD2. Germline assignment: CDR1 SGHTA and CDR2 FQGNSA. The CDR3 contains 16 residues.

The V and J genes are TRBV2 and TRBJ2-6, with TRBD2 matching 8 bases. After removal of 6 bases from V and 0 bases from J, the junction contained 7 bases not matched to a gene. From germline, CDR1 is SNHLY and CDR2 FYNNEI. The CDR3 is 17 amino acids. CDR3 bases: TGTGCCAGCAGGCCTCACGGGGGGGCCTCTGGGGCCAACGTCCTGACTTTC. Amino acids: CASRPHGGASGANVLTF. Supplemented by reference TRBV2 and TRBJ2-6, the full variable domain reads EPEVTQTPSHQVTQMGQEVILRCVPISNHLYFYWYRQILGQKVEFLVSFYNNEISEKSEIFDDQFSVERPDGSNFTLKIRSTKLEDSAMYFCASRPHGGASGANVLTFGAGSRLTVL.

With respect to this clonotype: One end of the junction varies from germline; a read error may be responsible. The chain joins TRBV4-3 to TRBJ1-2, with 7 bases matching TRBD1. The CDR3 consists of 15 residues. In germline, CDR1 is LGHNA, CDR2 YSLEER. The CDR3: CASSQEGKGGYGYTF. The CDR3 DNA follows: TGCGCCAGCAGCCAAGAGGGAAAAGGGGGCTATGGTTACACCTTC.

This chain connects TRBV28 to TRBJ2-7, with 10 nucleotides matching TRBD2. The better agreement between TRBJ2-5 and the DNA end casts doubt on the J call. The CDR3 has 18 amino acids. Germline assignment: CDR1 MDHEN and CDR2 SYDVKM. The CDR3 DNA follows: TGTGCCAGCAGTTTAATAGCGGGGGGTGCTGGGAGAGCAACGACCCAGTACTTC. Translation gives CASSLIAGGAGRATTQYF.

The gene calls are TRBV4-1 and TRBJ2-3; 7 bases align to TRBD1. V gave up 5 bases and J gave up 3 bases; unmatched junction bases: 11. Germline V gives CDR1 MGHRA, CDR2 YSYEKL. The CDR3 is made up of 16 amino acids. The CDR3 is CASSSRTGVGTDTQYF. The CDR3 bases are TGCGCCAGCAGCAGCCGGACAGGAGTGGGAACAGATACGCAGTATTTT.

The V and J genes are TRBV3-1 and TRBJ2-1, with D unclear. This CDR3 has 14 amino acids. Trimming shortened V by 1 base and J by 10 bases, and 14 bases separated the two germline ends. Germline CDR1 is LGHDT and CDR2 is YNNKEL (reference sequence). CDR3 sequence: CASSQVSSLREQFF. As DNA, the CDR3 is TGTGCCAGCAGCCAAGTGTCTTCCCTCCGGGAGCAGTTCTTC.

This clonotype showed up just a few times. The chain recombines TRBV9 with TRBJ2-1; D is possibly TRBD1 or TRBD2 (6 bases each). Looked up from germline, CDR1 is SGDLS and CDR2 is YYNGEE. The CDR3 totals 14 residues. V lost 3 bases to trimming and J lost 6 bases, with 13 bases between them. The chain's CDR3 is CASSEEGHINEQFF. The CDR3 nucleotides read TGTGCCAGCAGCGAGGAGGGACATATCAATGAGCAGTTCTTC.

This clonotype was counted a few times. The gene calls are TRBV5-5 and TRBJ2-4; D is undetermined. The ends were cut back, 2 bases at V and 13 bases at J, with 22 bases in the middle. From germline, CDR1 is SGHKS and CDR2 YYEKEE (reference sequence). CDR3 length: 15 residues. CDR3 nucleotide sequence: TGTGCCAGCAGCTTCTCAGACGGGCCTCTCGGAGAGCAGTACTTC. Translation: CASSFSDGPLGEQYF.

This clonotype has just a few counts. The genes are TRBV7-3 and TRBJ2-3; 11 nucleotides line up with TRBD2. Germline values: CDR1 SGHTA, CDR2 FQGTGA. The CDR3 loop spans 15 amino acids. J was trimmed by 2 bases and V by 5 bases; bases with no gene match: 3. CDR3 sequence reads: CASSQLAGVTDTQYF. The CDR3, as DNA: TGTGCCAGCAGCCAACTAGCGGGGGTCACAGATACGCAGTATTTT.

This clonotype was seen repeatedly, ten times or more. This chain joins TRBV29-1 and TRBJ2-3, with D unresolved. Between the trimmed V and J ends, which lost 3 bases and 2 bases, there was a span of 3 bases. Germline V gene lookup returns CDR1 SQVTM and CDR2 ANQGSEA. This CDR3 contains 11 residues. The CDR3 spells CSVDLTDTQYF. As DNA, the CDR3 is TGCAGCGTTGACCTCACAGATACGCAGTATTTT.

This clonotype came up once. The chain is built from TRBV13 and TRBJ1-3, with D tentatively TRBD1 (5 bases). Germline values: CDR1 PRHDT, CDR2 FYEKMQ (reference sequence). Trimming took off 6 bases at V and 1 base at J, with 13 bases between the two ends. There are 15 residues in the CDR3. CDR3 amino acids: CASRYGQGSGNTIYF. The CDR3 coding sequence is TGTGCCAGCAGGTATGGGCAGGGATCTGGAAACACCATATATTTT.

This clonotype was observed at least ten times. The chain combines TRBV12-3 or TRBV12-4 with TRBJ2-5, with a tentative D call TRBD1 (7 bases). This CDR3 is 15 amino acids long. Trimming stripped 3 bases from V and 4 bases from J, with 15 bases between. The CDR3 sequence: CASSFREQGGETQYF. Here the CDR3 DNA reads TGTGCCAGCAGTTTTAGGGAGCAGGGGGGAGAGACCCAGTACTTC.

The V call is TRBV2, the J call TRBJ2-5, with TRBD1 matching over 8 bases. Germline CDR1 is SNHLY and CDR2 is FYNNEI. J gave up 5 bases and V 6 bases, and 8 bases lay outside the gene matches. The length of the CDR3 is 14 residues. Here the CDR3 DNA reads TGTGCCAGCAGCTTACAGGGGGAGGCGGAGACCCAGTACTTC. It translates to CASSLQGEAETQYF.

The count of this clonotype is one. This chain connects TRBV27 to TRBJ2-1; D call uncertain. Trimming removed 7 bases at V and 6 bases at J, with 13 bases between. Germline loops: CDR1 MNHEY, CDR2 SMNVEV (reference sequence). The CDR3 sequence is 13 residues long. The CDR3 DNA follows: TGTGCCAGCAAAGTGTCGGGCAGCAATGAGCAGTTCTTC. Translation gives CASKVSGSNEQFF.

This clonotype has only one observation. Given a much more abundant clone one base away, this may be a read error. The CDR3 ends on some other residue instead of the conserved phenylalanine or tryptophan, so this is likely a read error. The chain couples TRBV29-1 to TRBJ2-5, with D possibly being TRBD1 (5 bases). The CDR3 has 14 residues. Trimming cost V 1 base and J 1 base, with 10 bases left between them. Germline V lookup: CDR1 SQVTM, CDR2 ANQGSEA. CDR3: CSVEGQNFQETQYY. In nucleotides, the CDR3 is TGCAGCGTTGAAGGACAGAATTTCCAAGAGACCCAGTACTAC.

The V call is TRBV4-3, the J call TRBJ2-1; 7 bases align to TRBD1. Losses at the gene ends were 4 bases for V and 0 bases for J; bases not matched to a gene: 9. There are 17 residues in the CDR3. Germline-derived CDR1 and CDR2 are LGHNA and YSLEER. CDR3 nucleotide sequence: TGCGCCAGCAGCCCAGGGATGGGGACAGACTCCTACAATGAGCAGTTCTTC. This codes for CASSPGMGTDSYNEQFF.

Only a few counts were recorded for this clonotype. The rearrangement joins TRBV4-2 to TRBJ2-3; D ambiguous. From germline, CDR1 is LGHNA and CDR2 YNFKEQ. Trimming shortened V by 4 bases and J by 11 bases, and 16 bases separated the two germline ends. The CDR3 loop spans 13 amino acids. This CDR3 is CASSRADPVGQYF. CDR3 in DNA: TGTGCCAGCAGCCGAGCCGACCCAGTTGGGCAGTATTTT.

The genes are TRBV3-1 and TRBJ2-4, with TRBD2 matching 12 bases. This CDR3 has 16 residues. With V trimmed by 5 bases and J by 2 bases, 4 bases remained unmatched. Germline CDR1 reads LGHDT; CDR2 reads YNNKEL (reference sequence). The CDR3 nucleotides read TGTGCCAGCAGCGTGACTAGCGGGGGAACCAAAAACATTCAGTACTTC. Translating gives CASSVTSGGTKNIQYF.

The chain links TRBV29-1 to TRBJ2-1; D uncertain. Between the trimmed V and J ends, which lost 6 bases and 0 bases, there was a span of 9 bases. CDR3 length: 13 residues. Germline V lookup: CDR1 SQVTM, CDR2 ANQGSEA. The CDR3 DNA follows: TGCAGCGTGCCCATGAGCTCCTACAATGAGCAGTTCTTC. Its translation is CSVPMSSYNEQFF.

The chain is built from TRBV29-1 and TRBJ2-7; 11 positions match TRBD2. The germline CDR1 and CDR2 sequences are SQVTM and ANQGSEA. This CDR3 is 15 amino acids long. The V segment lost 6 bases and the J segment 7 bases; nucleotides outside the gene matches: 14. CDR3 amino acids: CSVLSGGAFGNEQYF. CDR3 nucleotide sequence: TGCAGCGTGCTTAGCGGGGGGGCTTTTGGCAATGAGCAGTACTTC.

This rearrangement joins TRBV7-9 to TRBJ2-7, with D perhaps being TRBD1 or TRBD2 (5 bases each). Germline values: CDR1 SEHNR, CDR2 FQNEAQ (reference sequence). Trimming removed 5 bases from V and 1 base from J, with 15 bases in between. The CDR3 is 15 amino acids. The CDR3 spells CASSPTGTRSYEQYF. CDR3 nucleotides: TGTGCCAGCAGCCCAACCGGGACGCGATCCTACGAGCAGTACTTC.

This chain uses TRBV7-8 with TRBJ2-5, with D tentatively TRBD1 or TRBD2 (5 bases each). Germline V gene lookup returns CDR1 SGHVS and CDR2 FQNEAQ. V dropped 5 bases and J dropped 4 bases, with 11 bases sitting between them. This CDR3 contains 13 residues. Here the CDR3 reads CASSTLGVETQYF. The CDR3 DNA reads TGTGCCAGCAGCACACTGGGGGTAGAGACCCAGTACTTC.

The chain carries TRBV4-3 and TRBJ1-2; 8 bases are a match to TRBD1. Germline CDR1 is LGHNA and CDR2 is YSLEER. The CDR3 is 17 amino acids. V lost 0 bases, J lost 8 bases, and 14 bases stayed unmatched. This chain's CDR3 is CASSQDRTGISIQGYTF. The CDR3 coding sequence is TGCGCCAGCAGCCAAGATAGGACAGGGATCTCTATTCAAGGCTACACCTTC.

The J gene is TRBJ2-3, the V gene TRBV20-1, with D possibly being TRBD2 (5 bases). Per germline, CDR1 DFQATT and CDR2 SNEGSKA (reference sequence). V gave up 0 bases and J gave up 1 base, with 14 bases separating them. The CDR3 loop spans 16 amino acids. The CDR3 sequence: CSARDRRAARTDTQYF. CDR3 DNA sequence: TGCAGTGCTAGAGATAGGCGGGCAGCCCGCACAGATACGCAGTATTTT.

The J gene is TRBJ1-5, the V gene TRBV4-2, with 7 bases lining up with TRBD1. The CDR3 spans 16 residues. From germline, CDR1 is LGHNA and CDR2 YNFKEQ. V lost 1 base, J lost 5 bases, and 8 bases stayed unmatched. The CDR3 coding sequence is TGTGCCAGCAGCCAAGCGGCAGGGGGGGCCCATCAGCCCCAGCATTTT. It encodes CASSQAAGGAHQPQHF.